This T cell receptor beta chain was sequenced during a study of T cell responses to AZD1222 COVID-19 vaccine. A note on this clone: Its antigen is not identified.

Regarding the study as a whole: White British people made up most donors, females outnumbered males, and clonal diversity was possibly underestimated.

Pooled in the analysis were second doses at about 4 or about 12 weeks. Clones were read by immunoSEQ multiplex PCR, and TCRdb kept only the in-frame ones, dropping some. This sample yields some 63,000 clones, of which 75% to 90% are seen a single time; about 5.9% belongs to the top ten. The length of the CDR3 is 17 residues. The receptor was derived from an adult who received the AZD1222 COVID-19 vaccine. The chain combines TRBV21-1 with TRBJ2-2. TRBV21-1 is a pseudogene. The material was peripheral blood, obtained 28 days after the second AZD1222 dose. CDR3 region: CASSKRKNQNVPGELFF. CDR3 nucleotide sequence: TGTGCCAGCAGCAAAAGAAAGAACCAAAACGTCCCCGGGGAGCTGTTTTTT.